The 16 T cell receptor beta chains reported below all come from one sample, sequenced in a study of monozygotic twins with inflammatory bowel disease. From the 5' RACE reads, TCRdb lists one entry per CDR3 protein and no DNA. The sample is made up of some 200,000 distinct CDR3 sequences, and the top ten hold roughly 7.1% of it. The material sequenced was blood. The receptor set was obtained from a human donor with ulcerative colitis or Crohn's disease, or a healthy co-twin of an affected twin (not recorded which).

This chain connects TRBV28 to TRBJ1-2; lacking DNA, the TRBD1 call made by TCRdb goes unchecked. The CDR3 has 14 residues. Per germline, CDR1 MDHEN and CDR2 SYDVKM. The CDR3 protein is CASRPQGVGGGYTF.

The chain couples TRBV12-3 or TRBV12-4 to TRBJ1-1. The CDR3 consists of 13 residues. This CDR3 is CASSPQENTEAFF.

The chain joins TRBV11-2 to TRBJ1-1; TCRdb's D call of TRBD1 is untestable without DNA. Germline V gives CDR1 SGHAT, CDR2 FQNNGV. The CDR3 sequence is 14 residues long. Here the CDR3 reads CASSLEQGITEAFF.

The V call is TRBV6-6, the J call TRBJ1-4; TCRdb picks TRBD1, but there is no DNA to check that call. Germline-derived CDR1 and CDR2 are MNHNY and SVGAGI (reference sequence). The CDR3 loop spans 12 amino acids. CDR3 amino acids: CASSPPGGKLFF.

This chain links TRBV28 with TRBJ2-2; no DNA is available, so the TRBD1 call from TCRdb remains unchecked. Germline assignment: CDR1 MDHEN and CDR2 SYDVKM. This CDR3 spans 13 amino acids. CDR3 sequence: CASSWTSHGELFF.

The chain joins TRBV18 to TRBJ2-5. The CDR3 is made up of 14 amino acids. From germline, CDR1 is KGHSH and CDR2 LQKENI. Here the CDR3 reads CASSPDMSQETQYF.

The chain recombines TRBV4-1 with TRBJ2-7. Germline values: CDR1 MGHRA, CDR2 YSYEKL. This CDR3 comprises 14 residues. CDR3 loop: CASSQDEQTYEQYF.

CDR3 amino acids: CASSNSEGTGELFF. This chain links TRBV7-9 with TRBJ2-2; TCRdb outputs TRBD2, but without DNA this stays unchecked. CDR1 is SEHNR and CDR2 is FQNEAQ in the germline V gene (reference sequence). The CDR3 sequence is 14 residues long.

The rearrangement joins TRBV6-1 to TRBJ1-5; the TCRdb call, TRBD1, lacks DNA for checking. From germline, CDR1 is MNHNS and CDR2 SASEGT. The CDR3 is 17 amino acids. The CDR3 reads CASSPGQGVSGNQSQHF.

The V gene is TRBV10-3, the J gene TRBJ1-5; TCRdb selects TRBD1, and the lack of DNA leaves this call unchecked. This CDR3 comprises 23 residues. Germline V gene lookup returns CDR1 ENHRY and CDR2 SYGVKD. The CDR3 here is CAISESISRPRGSPRGHNQPQHF.

The V call is TRBV6-5, the J call TRBJ2-2. CDR3 length: 12 amino acids. In germline, CDR1 is MNHEY, CDR2 SVGAGI. Here the CDR3 reads CASSYFSGELFF.

The J gene is TRBJ2-7, the V gene TRBV2. Germline CDR1 reads SNHLY; CDR2 reads FYNNEI. This CDR3 contains 13 residues. The CDR3 protein is CASSEAGVSMQYF.

The CDR3 is CASSQEQGSYEQYF. The chain uses TRBV14 and TRBJ2-7; TCRdb selects TRBD1, and the lack of DNA leaves this call unchecked. Germline CDR1 and CDR2: SGHDN and FVKESK. CDR3 length: 14 residues.

This chain links TRBV12-3 or TRBV12-4 with TRBJ1-2. This CDR3 spans 13 amino acids. The CDR3 loop is CASRETAGNDYTF.

The gene calls are TRBV11-2 and TRBJ1-5; as DNA is missing, the TRBD1 call by TCRdb cannot be tested. Germline V gene data show CDR1 as SGHAT and CDR2 as FQNNGV. The CDR3 runs 18 residues. CDR3 region: CASSPGTGGFYSNQPQHF.

V is TRBV6-1 and J is TRBJ2-2. This CDR3 region has 14 residues. Per germline, CDR1 MNHNS and CDR2 SASEGT. The CDR3 reads CASRRFANTGELFF.